This T cell receptor beta chain was sequenced for a study of T cell responses to AZD1222 COVID-19 vaccine. Overall study results and limits: CD4 TCRs covered the whole spike, strongest at regions 160-218 and 743-854.

As to this clone: What it binds is unknown.

Sequenced by immunoSEQ multiplex PCR; TCRdb stores in-frame clones only, minus some. The sample yields about 110,000 clones, roughly 91% seen once. Second-dose schedules of about 4 or about 12 weeks were combined. Germline V gives CDR1 MGHRA, CDR2 YSYEKL. Trimming cost V 1 base and J 0 bases, with 9 bases left between them. This CDR3 has 15 residues. The chain carries TRBV4-1 and TRBJ1-1; possible D gene TRBD1, 5 bases. This TCR was sampled from an adult who received the AZD1222 COVID-19 vaccine. Source: peripheral blood, taken 28 days after the second AZD1222 dose. The CDR3 DNA sequence: TGCGCCAGCAGCCAAGCCGGGGCCATGAACACTGAAGCTTTCTTT. It specifies CASSQAGAMNTEAFF.